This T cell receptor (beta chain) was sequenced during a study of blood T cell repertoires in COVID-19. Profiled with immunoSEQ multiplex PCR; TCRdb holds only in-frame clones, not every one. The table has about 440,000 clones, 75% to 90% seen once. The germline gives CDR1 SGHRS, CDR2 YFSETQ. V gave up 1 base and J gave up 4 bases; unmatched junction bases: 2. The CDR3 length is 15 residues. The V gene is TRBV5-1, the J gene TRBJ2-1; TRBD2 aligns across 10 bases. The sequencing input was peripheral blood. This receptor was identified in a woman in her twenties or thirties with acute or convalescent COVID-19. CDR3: CASSLTSGAYNEQFF. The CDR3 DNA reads TGCGCCAGCAGCTTGACTAGCGGGGCTTACAATGAGCAGTTCTTC. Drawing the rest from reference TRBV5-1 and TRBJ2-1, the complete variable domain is KAGVTQTPRYLIKTRGQQVTLSCSPISGHRSVSWYQQTPGQGLQFLFEYFSETQRNKGNFPGRFSGRQFSNSRSEMNVSTLELGDSALYLCASSLTSGAYNEQFFGPGTRLTVL.